This T cell receptor beta chain appears in the sequencing data of a study of cytomegalovirus exposure and HLA in healthy donors. Among the 110 or so subjects of the validation cohort, separate from the roughly 600-subject first cohort, were the donors. Method: immunoSEQ multiplex PCR; TCRdb's copy keeps in-frame clones and lacks some. The sample lists 60,000 to 85,000 clones, approximately 95% occurring once. The CDR3 extends over 14 amino acids. V was trimmed by 5 bases and J by 6 bases, leaving 14 bases between them. In germline, CDR1 is MNHEY, CDR2 SVGAGI. Input material: PBMCs. This clonotype was obtained from a man aged 18 to 29 in good health and CMV-seropositive. The chain has TRBV6-5 and TRBJ2-1; perhaps TRBD2 as D (6 bases). The CDR3 reads CASSPTGTLNEQFF. In nucleotides, the CDR3 is TGTGCCAGCAGTCCAACCGGGACTCTCAATGAGCAGTTCTTC.